This T cell receptor (beta chain) was found in a study of cytomegalovirus exposure and HLA in healthy donors. Study-wide results and limits: Presence/absence analyses treated sequencing depth as roughly uniform across donors. It was reported in a later analysis that an Asian-associated ancestry cluster showed fewer N-insertions than the roughly 670-donor mean.

Germline CDR1 and CDR2: SEHNR and FQNEAQ (reference sequence). There are 15 residues in the CDR3. 13 Jbeta primers and 60 Vbeta primers were used for the PCR. Produced via immunoSEQ multiplex PCR; TCRdb's table is partial and in-frame only. This table has 75,000 to 90,000 clones, approximately 80% appearing once. As regards this clone: Its antigen is undetermined. The germline gene is not matched at one end of the junction; a read error may be the cause.

The chain carries TRBV7-9 and TRBJ1-1, with D maybe TRBD1 (5 bases). Sequencing was done on a sample of PBMCs. The origin of this receptor is a man in his fifties in good health and CMV-seronegative. The CDR3 DNA sequence: TGTTCCAGCAGCTTAGTCTCGGCAGGGCATGATGAAGCTTTCTTT. Encoded protein: CSSSLVSAGHDEAFF. The whole variable domain, filled in from reference TRBV7-9 and TRBJ1-1, reads DTGVSQNPRHKITKRGQNVTFRCDPISEHNRLYWYRQTLGQGPEFLTYFQNEAQLEKSRLLSDRFSAERPKGSFSTLEIQRTEQGDSAMYLCSSSLVSAGHDEAFFGQGTRLTVV.